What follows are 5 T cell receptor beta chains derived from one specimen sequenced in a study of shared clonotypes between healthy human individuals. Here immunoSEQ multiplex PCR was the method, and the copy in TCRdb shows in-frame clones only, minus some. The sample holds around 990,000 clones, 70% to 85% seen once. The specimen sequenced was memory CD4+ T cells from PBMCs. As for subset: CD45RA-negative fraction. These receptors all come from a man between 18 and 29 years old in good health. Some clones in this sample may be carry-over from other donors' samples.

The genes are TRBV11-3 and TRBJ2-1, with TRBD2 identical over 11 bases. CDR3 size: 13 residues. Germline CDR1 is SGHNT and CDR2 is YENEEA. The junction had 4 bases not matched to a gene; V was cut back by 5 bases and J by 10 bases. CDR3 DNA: TGTGCCAGCAGCCCGAGACTAGCGGGAGAGCAGTTCTTC. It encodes CASSPRLAGEQFF.

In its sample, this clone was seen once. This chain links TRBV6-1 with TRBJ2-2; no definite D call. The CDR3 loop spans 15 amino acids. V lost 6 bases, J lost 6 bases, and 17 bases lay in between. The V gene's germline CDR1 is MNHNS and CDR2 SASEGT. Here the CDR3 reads CASRGKVAVAGELFF. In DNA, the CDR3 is TGTGCCAGCAGGGGAAAGGTTGCTGTGGCCGGGGAGCTGTTTTTT.

This chain's CDR3 is CASSFQRVATDTQYF. Written as DNA, the CDR3 is TGTGCCAGCAGTTTCCAGCGGGTCGCCACAGATACGCAGTATTTT. The chain uses TRBV28 and TRBJ2-3; possibly TRBD2 for D (6 bases). CDR1 is MDHEN and CDR2 is SYDVKM in the germline V gene. This CDR3 has 15 residues. V was pared by 3 bases and J by 2 bases, with 12 bases between.

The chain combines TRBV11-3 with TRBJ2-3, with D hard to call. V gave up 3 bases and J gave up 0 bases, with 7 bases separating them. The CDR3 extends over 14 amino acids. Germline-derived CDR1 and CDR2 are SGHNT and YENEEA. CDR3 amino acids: CASSLGSSTDTQYF. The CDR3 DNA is TGTGCCAGCAGCTTGGGTTCTAGCACAGATACGCAGTATTTT. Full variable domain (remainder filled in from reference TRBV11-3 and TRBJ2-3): EAGVVQSPRYKIIEKKQPVAFWCNPISGHNTLYWYLQNLGQGPELLIRYENEEAVDDSQLPKDRFSAERLKGVDSTLKIQPAELGDSAVYLCASSLGSSTDTQYFGPGTRLTVL.

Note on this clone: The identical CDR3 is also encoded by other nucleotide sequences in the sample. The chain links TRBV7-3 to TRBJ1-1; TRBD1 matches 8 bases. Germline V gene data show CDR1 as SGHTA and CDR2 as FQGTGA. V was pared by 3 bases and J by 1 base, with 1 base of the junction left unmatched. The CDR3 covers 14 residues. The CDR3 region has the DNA TGTGCCAGCAGCTTGACAGGGGCGAACACTGAAGCTTTCTTT. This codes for CASSLTGANTEAFF.